The 17 T cell receptor beta chains below come from one sample, sequenced in a study of blood T cell repertoires in COVID-19. Method: immunoSEQ multiplex PCR; TCRdb's copy keeps in-frame clones and lacks some. Of almost 70,000 clones in the sample, approximately 88% are singletons; the top ten hold 6.4%. The sequencing sample was made of peripheral blood. The receptors originated from a woman in her 70s with acute or convalescent COVID-19.

The V and J genes are TRBV15 and TRBJ1-2; D possibly corresponds to TRBD1 (6 bases). Between the trimmed V and J ends, which lost 0 bases and 0 bases, there was a span of 14 bases. Germline-derived CDR1 and CDR2 are LNHNV and YYDKDF (reference sequence). This CDR3 contains 17 residues. The DNA for the CDR3 is TGTGCCACCAGCAGAGATATAACAGGGTCCGCTAACTATGGCTACACCTTC. Encoded protein: CATSRDITGSANYGYTF.

The J gene is TRBJ1-1, the V gene TRBV3-1 (or the pseudogene TRBV3-2); 10 bases fit TRBD1. The CDR3 length is 15 residues. The germline V gene has CDR1 LGHDT and CDR2 YNNKEL (reference sequence). Unmatched junction bases numbered 2, after V lost 3 bases and J lost 1 base. The CDR3, as DNA: TGTGCCAGCAGCCATAGACAGGGGGCGAACACTGAAGCTTTCTTT. It specifies CASSHRQGANTEAFF.

The chain joins TRBV2 to TRBJ1-2, with D tentatively TRBD1 (6 bases). This CDR3 is built from 15 residues. V gave up 6 bases and J gave up 5 bases, with 19 bases separating them. CDR1 SNHLY and CDR2 FYNNEI come from the germline V gene. The CDR3 DNA is TGTGCCAGCAGAGGGAATACAGGGCCTTTTTATGGCTACACCTTC. Protein product: CASRGNTGPFYGYTF.

The chain links TRBV19 to TRBJ1-2; D is unclear. V lost 2 bases, J lost 10 bases, and 11 bases lay in between. CDR1 LNHDA and CDR2 SQIVND come from the germline V gene (reference sequence). CDR3 length: 12 amino acids. This chain's CDR3 is CASSILFGDYTF. The CDR3 coding sequence is TGTGCCAGTAGTATACTATTCGGGGACTACACCTTC. Full variable domain (outside the CDR3, taken from reference TRBV19 and TRBJ1-2): DGGITQSPKYLFRKEGQNVTLSCEQNLNHDAMYWYRQDPGQGLRLIYYSQIVNDFQKGDIAEGYSVSREKKESFPLTVTSAQKNPTAFYLCASSILFGDYTFGSGTRLTVV.

This CDR3 is CASSLSPGQSSYEQYF. DNA for the CDR3: TGTGCCAGCAGCTTGTCCCCAGGGCAGAGCTCCTACGAGCAGTACTTC. J is TRBJ2-7 and V is TRBV7-6, with a tentative D call TRBD1 (5 bases). The CDR3 is made up of 16 amino acids. Germline loops: CDR1 SGHVS, CDR2 FNYEAQ. V was clipped by 3 bases and J by 0 bases, with 15 bases between them.

V is TRBV2 and J is TRBJ1-3, with D maybe TRBD1 (6 bases). Germline CDR1 SNHLY, CDR2 FYNNEI. V lost 8 bases and J 4 bases, leaving 15 bases between the germline ends. This CDR3 region has 14 residues. The CDR3 region is CASGWTVLGNTIYF. The CDR3 region has the DNA TGTGCCAGCGGCTGGACAGTTTTAGGAAACACCATATATTTT.

The chain combines TRBV7-9 with TRBJ2-7, with 7 bases lining up with TRBD1. The V gene's germline CDR1 is SEHNR and CDR2 FQNEAQ (reference sequence). The CDR3 runs to 14 residues. J lost 2 bases, V lost 4 bases, and 5 bases had no gene match. CDR3 nucleotide sequence: TGTGCCAGCAGCTATCGACAGGGCGCCTACGAGCAGTACTTC. Its translation: CASSYRQGAYEQYF.

The chain carries TRBV5-4 and TRBJ1-1; D is unclear. Between the trimmed V and J ends, which lost 4 bases and 1 base, there was a span of 11 bases. The CDR3 has 14 amino acids. The V gene's germline CDR1 is SGHNT and CDR2 YYREEE (reference sequence). The CDR3: CASSQERSNTEAFF. As DNA, the CDR3 is TGTGCCAGCAGCCAAGAGAGGTCGAACACTGAAGCTTTCTTT.

This clone occurred once. The J gene is TRBJ2-3, the V gene TRBV7-2; D may be TRBD1 (6 bases). The V and J ends lost 1 base and 5 bases respectively, with 13 bases between them. Germline V gene data show CDR1 as SGHTA and CDR2 as FQGNSA. The CDR3 has 15 residues. The CDR3 protein is CASSLVAIGGDTQYF. CDR3 nucleotide sequence: TGTGCCAGCAGCTTAGTAGCGATAGGGGGAGATACGCAGTATTTT.

J is TRBJ1-1 and V is TRBV2; maybe TRBD1 (6 bases). The CDR3 has 13 residues. Per the germline V gene, CDR1 is SNHLY and CDR2 is FYNNEI. Trimming removed 4 bases from V and 0 bases from J, with 6 bases in between. The CDR3 bases are TGTGCCAGCAGTGGACAGGTGAACACTGAAGCTTTCTTT. It specifies CASSGQVNTEAFF.

V usage is TRBV7-9 and J usage is TRBJ1-4, with 8 bases lining up with TRBD1. The CDR3 covers 15 residues. Germline V gene sequence: CDR1 SEHNR, CDR2 FQNEAQ (reference sequence). V dropped 5 bases and J dropped 8; count of bases not matched to a gene: 10. CDR3 in DNA: TGTGCCAGCAGCCCACGGACAGGGTTTAACGAAAAACTGTTTTTT. This sequence encodes CASSPRTGFNEKLFF.

The chain couples TRBV9 to TRBJ2-2, with 11 positions matching TRBD1. Trimming removed 0 bases from V and 4 bases from J; junction bases left unmatched: 5. CDR3 length: 17 amino acids. Germline CDR1 SGDLS, CDR2 YYNGEE. The CDR3 nucleotides read TGTGCCAGCAGCGTAGATCCGGGACAGGGGGTCACCGGGGAGCTGTTTTTT. It is translated as CASSVDPGQGVTGELFF.

This clone was seen just once. The rearrangement links TRBV10-3 to TRBJ1-5; no clear D gene. V lost 4 bases, J lost 0 bases, and 7 bases lay in between. This CDR3 has 14 residues. Looked up from germline, CDR1 is ENHRY and CDR2 is SYGVKD. The CDR3 spells CAISGSYSNQPQHF. CDR3 coding DNA: TGTGCCATCAGTGGATCCTATAGCAATCAGCCCCAGCATTTT.

The chain links TRBV11-2 to TRBJ1-1; a weak D match, TRBD1 (5 bases). Trimming pared 4 bases from V and 2 bases from J, leaving 20 bases between. CDR1 and CDR2 (germline): SGHAT, FQNNGV. CDR3 length: 17 amino acids. The CDR3 sequence: CASSWQSQAPRNTEAFF. In nucleotides, the CDR3 is TGTGCCAGCAGCTGGCAGTCACAGGCCCCGAGAAACACTGAAGCTTTCTTT.

This chain links TRBV15 with TRBJ1-5; D is uncertain. The CDR3 covers 15 residues. Trimming removed 3 bases at V and 6 bases at J, with 15 bases between. Germline V CDR1 and CDR2: LNHNV, YYDKDF (reference sequence). The CDR3 sequence is CATSRLGRASQPQHF. CDR3 nucleotide sequence: TGTGCCACCAGCAGGCTGGGGAGGGCTAGTCAGCCCCAGCATTTT.

The chain joins TRBV7-6 to TRBJ2-1; D is possibly TRBD1 (5 bases). Germline-derived CDR1 and CDR2 are SGHVS and FNYEAQ. V was shortened by 4 bases and J by 6 bases, with 16 bases between the two germline ends. The CDR3 loop spans 15 amino acids. The CDR3 region has the DNA TGTGCCAGCAGCTCACAGGCACTGGAATCCAATGAGCAGTTCTTC. Translated, it gives CASSSQALESNEQFF. Based on the CDR3 plus reference TRBV7-6 and TRBJ2-1, the full variable domain is GAGVSQSPRYKVTKRGQDVALRCDPISGHVSLYWYRQALGQGPEFLTYFNYEAQQDKSGLPNDRFSAERPEGSISTLTIQRTEQRDSAMYRCASSSQALESNEQFFGPGTRLTVL.

The V gene is TRBV18, the J gene TRBJ2-7, with a possible D match to TRBD2 (7 bases). Looked up from germline, CDR1 is KGHSH and CDR2 is LQKENI. Trimming stripped 3 bases from V and 5 bases from J, with 17 bases between. This CDR3 contains 15 residues. CDR3 in DNA: TGTGCCAGCTCACCCCCGGTAAGGGGGGGGGACGAGCAGTACTTC. Its translation: CASSPPVRGGDEQYF.